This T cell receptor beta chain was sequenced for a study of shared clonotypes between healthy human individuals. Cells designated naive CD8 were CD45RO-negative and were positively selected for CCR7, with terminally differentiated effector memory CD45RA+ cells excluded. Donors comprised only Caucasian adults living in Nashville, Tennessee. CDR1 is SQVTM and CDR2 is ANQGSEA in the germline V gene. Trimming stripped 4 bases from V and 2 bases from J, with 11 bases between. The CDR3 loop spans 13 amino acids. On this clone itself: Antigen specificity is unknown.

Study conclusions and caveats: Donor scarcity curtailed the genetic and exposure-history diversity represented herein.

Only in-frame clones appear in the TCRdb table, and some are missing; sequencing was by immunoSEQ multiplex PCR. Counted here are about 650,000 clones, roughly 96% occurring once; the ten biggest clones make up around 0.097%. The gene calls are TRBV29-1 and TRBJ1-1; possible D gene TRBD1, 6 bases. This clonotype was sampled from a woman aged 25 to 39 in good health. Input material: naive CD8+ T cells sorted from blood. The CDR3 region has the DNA TGCAGCGTTGTAATCAGGGGCAACACTGAAGCTTTCTTT. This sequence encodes CSVVIRGNTEAFF.